These 28 T cell receptor beta chains were sequenced from one sample in a study of regulatory T cells in long-lasting Graves disease. Arm-PCR of CDR3 regions and iRepertoire HTBI primers were used to build TCR beta libraries. From the multiplex PCR reads, TCRdb called clonotypes with MiXCR, one entry per CDR3 protein. This table has 350,000 to 550,000 distinct CDR3 sequences, 14% appearing once. As to time point: newly diagnosed GD, antithyroid drugs for less than 3 months. There was RNA extracted from PBMCs, and the TCR library was made from it. These data were also filed under a second study, of T cells in Graves' hyperthyroidism and ophthalmopathy.

The material was peripheral blood mononuclear cells (PBMCs), obtained at new diagnosis, from a patient treated with antithyroid drugs. The receptors were sampled from a woman in her forties or fifties with Graves disease.

The V call is TRBV30, the J call TRBJ1-1, with unresolved D. The V end was cut by 0 bases, the J end by 1 base, with 6 bases between. This CDR3 comprises 13 residues. The germline V gene has CDR1 GTSNPN and CDR2 SVGIG (reference sequence). The CDR3 loop is CAWSVLWNTEAFF. The CDR3, as DNA: TGTGCCTGGAGTGTACTGTGGAACACTGAAGCTTTCTTT.

The table lists this clonotype with a few counts. With a much larger clone just one base away, this may be a read error. This likely comes from a read error, as the CDR3 has no conserved phenylalanine or tryptophan at its end. J is TRBJ2-1 and V is TRBV11-2; 10 bases are shared with TRBD2. The ends lost 3 bases at V and 6 bases at J; junction bases unmatched: 5. Germline V gene data show CDR1 as SGHAT and CDR2 as FQNNGV. The CDR3 is 15 amino acids. In nucleotides, the CDR3 is TGTGCCAGCAGCTTGGTGACTAGCGGGCGCAATGAGCAGTTCCTC. Encoded protein: CASSLVTSGRNEQFL.

Ten or more counts support this clonotype. The CDR3 region is CASSARGLPYNEQFF. The CDR3 bases are TGTGCCAGCAGTGCCAGGGGTCTGCCCTACAATGAGCAGTTCTTC. V gene TRBV2 combines with J gene TRBJ2-1, with a tentative D call TRBD1 (6 bases). Trimming cost V 4 bases and J 2 bases, with 12 bases left between them. The CDR3 has 15 amino acids. Germline lookup yields CDR1 SNHLY and CDR2 FYNNEI.

The V and J genes are TRBV28 and TRBJ1-6; a weak D match, TRBD1 (6 bases). Germline loops: CDR1 MDHEN, CDR2 SYDVKM. Trimming left V 8 bases short and J 5 bases short, with 13 bases between. This CDR3 is 14 amino acids long. CDR3 bases: TGTGCCAGCCTGATGGACAGAGATAATTCACCCCTCCACTTT. Its protein is CASLMDRDNSPLHF.

In its sample, this clonotype was seen a few times. The CDR3 protein is CASSNPVWGISYEQYF. In DNA, the CDR3 is TGTGCCAGCAGTAACCCAGTATGGGGTATATCCTACGAGCAGTACTTC. V gene TRBV6-1 combines with J gene TRBJ2-7, with D hard to call. This CDR3 has 16 residues. Trimming left V 5 bases short and J 1 base short, with 18 bases between. Germline assignment: CDR1 MNHNS and CDR2 SASEGT.

This clonotype was observed at least ten times. The chain couples TRBV28 to TRBJ2-7; 8 bases are a match to TRBD2. V trimming: 4 bases; J trimming: 1 base; junction bases outside the gene matches: 9. CDR3 length equals 16 residues. Per the germline V gene, CDR1 is MDHEN and CDR2 is SYDVKM. CDR3 bases: TGTGCCAGCAGTTATCCGGGGGGGCTAGGGTCCTACGAGCAGTACTTC. It specifies CASSYPGGLGSYEQYF.

This clonotype was recorded a few times. V is TRBV10-3 and J is TRBJ1-4, with TRBD1 matching 10 bases. The length of the CDR3 is 14 residues. Germline V gives CDR1 ENHRY, CDR2 SYGVKD. V gave up 3 bases and J gave up 8 bases; unmatched junction bases: 3. As DNA, the CDR3 is TGTGCCATCAGTGATGGACAGGGGGGGGAAAAACTGTTTTTT. It encodes CAISDGQGGEKLFF.

This rearrangement joins TRBV6-1 to TRBJ2-1, with TRBD2 matching 10 bases. This CDR3 spans 14 amino acids. The J segment lost 2 bases and the V segment lost 7 bases, leaving 2 bases of the junction unmatched. CDR1 is MNHNS, CDR2 SASEGT, per germline. The CDR3 sequence: CASTTSGAYNEQFF. The CDR3 region has the DNA TGTGCCAGCACCACTAGCGGGGCCTACAATGAGCAGTTCTTC.

This clonotype was recorded at least ten times. This chain uses TRBV7-3 with TRBJ2-2; the match to TRBD2 covers 9 bases. Losses at the gene ends were 2 bases for V and 6 bases for J; bases not matched to a gene: 4. Germline CDR1 and CDR2: SGHTA and FQGTGA. This CDR3 comprises 15 residues. This CDR3 is CASSLLAGVAGELFF. CDR3 in DNA: TGTGCCAGCAGCTTATTAGCGGGAGTTGCCGGGGAGCTGTTTTTT.

This clonotype was detected ten times or more. The gene calls are TRBV28 and TRBJ2-5, with 11 positions matching TRBD1. V was clipped by 3 bases and J by 5 bases; unmatched bases: 5. The V gene's germline CDR1 is MDHEN and CDR2 SYDVKM. The CDR3 extends over 15 amino acids. The CDR3 is CASSFRTGGRETQYF. The CDR3 DNA follows: TGTGCCAGCAGTTTTAGGACAGGGGGCCGGGAGACCCAGTACTTC. The full variable domain, its missing parts supplied by reference TRBV28 and TRBJ2-5, is DVKVTQSSRYLVKRTGEKVFLECVQDMDHENMFWYRQDPGLGLRLIYFSYDVKMKEKGDIPEGYSVSREKKERFSLILESASTNQTSMYLCASSFRTGGRETQYFGPGTRLLVL.

This clonotype has more than one count but fewer than ten. V is TRBV7-2 and J is TRBJ2-1, with 13 bases fitting TRBD2. The CDR3 extends over 17 amino acids. Per the germline V gene, CDR1 is SGHTA and CDR2 is FQGNSA. J lost 7 bases, V lost 4 bases, and 10 bases had no gene match. The CDR3 DNA follows: TGTGCCAGCAGCTCCGAATCCCGGACTAGCGGGAGTAATGAGCAGTTCTTC. It encodes CASSSESRTSGSNEQFF.

This clonotype was seen only a few times. The chain has TRBV11-2 and TRBJ2-2, with 10 positions matching TRBD2. There are 17 residues in the CDR3. Germline V gene lookup returns CDR1 SGHAT and CDR2 FQNNGV. V lost 5 bases, J lost 7 bases, and 13 bases stayed unmatched. The CDR3 DNA reads as TGTGCCAGCAGCGATCTGAGCGGGAGGGCTTGGGTCGGGGAGCTGTTTTTT. Its translation is CASSDLSGRAWVGELFF.

Of note for this clonotype: A junction boundary mismatches the germline segment, possibly from a read error. The CDR3: CASSHAGTGNYGYSF. The CDR3 DNA sequence: TGTGCCAGCAGCCACGCCGGGACAGGGAACTATGGCTACTCCTTC. V and J are TRBV5-4 and TRBJ1-2; TRBD1 agrees at 9 bases. CDR3 size: 15 residues. Germline V gene data show CDR1 as SGHNT and CDR2 as YYREEE (reference sequence).

The rearrangement joins TRBV5-4 to TRBJ2-3; tentatively, D is TRBD2 (6 bases). Germline-derived CDR1 and CDR2 are SGHNT and YYREEE (reference sequence). V was pared by 3 bases and J by 7 bases, with 24 bases between. CDR3 size: 17 residues. CDR3 sequence: CASSSLPPGLGEYTQYF. DNA for the CDR3: TGTGCCAGCAGCTCCCTCCCACCGGGACTTGGGGAATATACGCAGTATTTT.

Ten or more counts support this clonotype. The rearrangement links TRBV3-1 to TRBJ2-5, with 10 bases that match TRBD1. V was clipped by 4 bases and J by 3 bases; unmatched bases: 2. Germline CDR1 LGHDT, CDR2 YNNKEL (reference sequence). CDR3 length equals 14 residues. The CDR3 DNA sequence: TGTGCCAGCAGCCGCGGACAGGGGGAAGAGACCCAGTACTTC. Encoded protein: CASSRGQGEETQYF.

This clonotype was seen many times. CDR3 in DNA: TGTGCCACCAGTGACGTCAACAGAGCTAGCACAGATACGCAGTATTTT. It codes for CATSDVNRASTDTQYF. This chain connects TRBV24-1 to TRBJ2-3, with D unclear. CDR3 length: 16 residues. Germline values: CDR1 KGHDR, CDR2 SFDVKD. Trimming took off 4 bases at V and 0 bases at J, with 13 bases between the two ends.

Comment on this clonotype: A read error may be the cause here, since a much bigger clone is one base away. The J gene is TRBJ2-3, the V gene TRBV3-1; D possibly corresponds to TRBD2 (6 bases). Germline CDR1 and CDR2: LGHDT and YNNKEL (reference sequence). The CDR3 runs to 20 residues. V was pared by 3 bases and J by 0 bases, with 25 bases between. CDR3 sequence: CASSHRASATSPSSTDTQYF. The CDR3 nucleotides read TGTGCCAGCAGCCACCGGGCTAGCGCAACGTCGCCTTCTAGCACAGATACGCAGTATTTT.

This clonotype was counted many times. V gene TRBV11-2 combines with J gene TRBJ1-1; no reliable D call. The CDR3 runs to 14 residues. The V gene lost 0 bases and the J gene lost 4 bases, with 9 bases spanning the gap. Germline V lookup: CDR1 SGHAT, CDR2 FQNNGV. The CDR3 nucleotides are TGTGCCAGCAGCTTAGATCATGTTGGCACTGAAGCTTTCTTT. It encodes CASSLDHVGTEAFF.

This chain joins TRBV2 and TRBJ1-2; 7 positions agree with TRBD1. CDR1 and CDR2 from the germline V gene are SNHLY and FYNNEI. V was pared by 2 bases and J by 4 bases, with 4 bases of the junction left unmatched. There are 14 residues in the CDR3. CDR3 sequence: CASSELRGGYGYTF. In DNA form, the CDR3 reads TGTGCCAGCAGTGAACTCAGGGGGGGCTATGGCTACACCTTC. Drawing the rest from reference TRBV2 and TRBJ1-2, the complete variable domain is EPEVTQTPSHQVTQMGQEVILRCVPISNHLYFYWYRQILGQKVEFLVSFYNNEISEKSEIFDDQFSVERPDGSNFTLKIRSTKLEDSAMYFCASSELRGGYGYTFGSGTRLTVV.

This clonotype was detected a few times. The chain recombines TRBV11-3 with TRBJ1-1; no clear D. The V gene lost 7 bases and the J gene lost 2 bases, with 14 bases spanning the gap. CDR3 size: 14 residues. Germline V gives CDR1 SGHNT, CDR2 YENEEA. CDR3: CASNPRRANTEAFF. CDR3 coding DNA: TGTGCCAGCAACCCTCGGCGGGCTAACACTGAAGCTTTCTTT.

This clonotype was seen at least ten times. The J gene is TRBJ1-5, the V gene TRBV10-3; D is ambiguous. This CDR3 has 13 amino acids. CDR1 ENHRY and CDR2 SYGVKD come from the germline V gene. Trimming took off 11 bases at V and 7 bases at J, with 18 bases between the two ends. The CDR3 DNA follows: TGTGCCGCCGAACGCGGTTCCGACCAGCCCCAGCATTTT. It yields the protein CAAERGSDQPQHF.

This clonotype was detected ten times or more. The chain has TRBV28 and TRBJ2-1; possible D gene TRBD1, 6 bases. This CDR3 has 14 amino acids. Trimming pared 2 bases from V and 2 bases from J, leaving 7 bases between. CDR1 and CDR2 (germline): MDHEN, SYDVKM. Here the CDR3 reads CASSLGTPYNEQFF. CDR3 DNA: TGTGCCAGCAGTTTAGGGACACCCTACAATGAGCAGTTCTTC.

Written as DNA, the CDR3 is TGCGCCAGCAGCTCACCTTATGGGGGGGACATTCAGTACTTC. This sequence encodes CASSSPYGGDIQYF. This chain uses TRBV5-1 with TRBJ2-4, with 7 bases lining up with TRBD2. Germline V CDR1 and CDR2: SGHRS, YFSETQ. Germline trimming cut 3 bases from V and 8 bases from J; bases unmatched to any gene: 8. The CDR3 is 14 amino acids. Using reference TRBV5-1 and TRBJ2-4 for the parts outside the CDR3, the full variable domain is KAGVTQTPRYLIKTRGQQVTLSCSPISGHRSVSWYQQTPGQGLQFLFEYFSETQRNKGNFPGRFSGRQFSNSRSEMNVSTLELGDSALYLCASSSPYGGDIQYFGAGTRLSVL.

The chain couples TRBV20-1 to TRBJ2-1; 14 bases map to TRBD2. This CDR3 is 20 amino acids long. The V segment lost 0 bases and the J segment 0 bases; nucleotides outside the gene matches: 10. Germline V CDR1 and CDR2: DFQATT, SNEGSKA (reference sequence). The CDR3 bases are TGCAGTGCTAGAGATTACGGACTAGCGGGAGGCCTCGGCTCCTACAATGAGCAGTTCTTC. It encodes CSARDYGLAGGLGSYNEQFF.

A note on this clonotype: It may be a read error: a sequence one base away is much more abundant. This chain connects TRBV6-1 to TRBJ2-1; 9 bases map to TRBD2. The germline gives CDR1 MNHNS, CDR2 SASEGT. V lost 6 bases and J lost 7; bases outside the gene matches: 10. This CDR3 is built from 15 residues. Here the CDR3 DNA reads TGTGCCAGCAGGGTTATGGCGGGAGGGAGGAATGAGCAGTTCTTC. Its protein is CASRVMAGGRNEQFF.

The sample holds many counts of this clonotype. This rearrangement joins TRBV28 to TRBJ1-5; maybe TRBD1 (5 bases). CDR3 length equals 15 residues. In germline, CDR1 is MDHEN, CDR2 SYDVKM. Trimming took 1 base from V and 1 from J, leaving 8 bases between them. CDR3 sequence reads: CASSLSGLSNQPQHF. The CDR3 DNA sequence: TGTGCCAGCAGTTTATCGGGACTCAGCAATCAGCCCCAGCATTTT.

V and J are TRBV3-1 and TRBJ2-4; 7 bases are shared with TRBD1. Germline lookup yields CDR1 LGHDT and CDR2 YNNKEL (reference sequence). Losses at the gene ends were 3 bases for V and 5 bases for J; bases not matched to a gene: 4. The CDR3 runs to 14 residues. The CDR3 bases are TGTGCCAGCAGCCAGACAGGGTCCGAAAACATTCAGTACTTC. Translating gives CASSQTGSENIQYF.

This clonotype was counted only a few times. This sequence may be a read error, since a much larger clone differs from it by one base. The V call is TRBV18, the J call TRBJ1-2, with D uncertain. Germline V CDR1 and CDR2: KGHSH, LQKENI. This CDR3 spans 14 amino acids. CDR3 sequence reads: CASSPDSQNYGYIF. CDR3 sequence (DNA): TGTGCCAGCTCACCTGATTCACAGAACTATGGCTACATCTTC.